The 10 T cell receptor beta chains given below trace back to one sample, sequenced in a study of control samples from healthy donors and cancer patients. TCRdb's table, derived via immunoSEQ multiplex PCR, lists solely in-frame clones and lacks some. The table has more than 85,000 clones, approximately 88% seen once. The sample was PBMCs. These receptors were obtained from a man between 65 and 85 years old with lung cancer.

This clone was seen a few times. This chain joins TRBV9 and TRBJ2-1; 11 bases are shared with TRBD2. Per germline, CDR1 SGDLS and CDR2 YYNGEE. There are 16 residues in the CDR3. The junction had 6 bases not matched to a gene; V was cut back by 2 bases and J by 5 bases. The DNA of the CDR3 is TGTGCCAGCAGCGTTGCTAGCGGGGGGACCAACAATGAGCAGTTCTTC. Amino acid sequence: CASSVASGGTNNEQFF.

The chain combines TRBV27 with TRBJ2-4; TRBD1 agrees at 7 bases. The CDR3 is 16 amino acids. V lost 5 bases to trimming and J lost 0 bases; unmatched junction nucleotides: 7. Germline V CDR1 and CDR2: MNHEY, SMNVEV (reference sequence). The CDR3 protein is CASSPRGGLAKNIQYF. CDR3 sequence (DNA): TGTGCCAGCAGTCCCCGAGGGGGCCTAGCCAAAAACATTCAGTACTTC.

The rearrangement uses TRBV27 and TRBJ1-6, with D possibly TRBD1 on 6 matching bases. This CDR3 is 16 amino acids long. V was trimmed by 0 bases and J by 5 bases, leaving 11 bases between them. From germline, CDR1 is MNHEY and CDR2 SMNVEV (reference sequence). In DNA form, the CDR3 reads TGTGCCAGCAGTTTATCCGGCAGGGGTCATAATTCACCCCTCCACTTT. It codes for CASSLSGRGHNSPLHF.

The chain employs TRBV30 and TRBJ2-2; TRBD1 aligns across 8 bases. CDR3 length: 15 amino acids. Germline assignment: CDR1 GTSNPN and CDR2 SVGIG (reference sequence). V shed 5 bases and J 7 bases; nucleotides not matched to a gene: 12. CDR3 DNA sequence: TGTGCCTGGGGAGGACAGGGAAAAATCGGCGGGGAGCTGTTTTTT. It translates to CAWGGQGKIGGELFF. The variable domain in full, completed from reference TRBV30 and TRBJ2-2, reads SQTIHQWPATLVQPVGSPLSLECTVEGTSNPNLYWYRQAAGRGLQLLFYSVGIGQISSEVPQNLSASRPQDRQFILSSKKLLLSDSGFYLCAWGGQGKIGGELFFGEGSRLTVL.

The chain links TRBV9 to TRBJ2-7; D possibly matches TRBD1 or TRBD2 (5 bases each). Trimming removed 3 bases at V and 7 bases at J, with 20 bases between. The CDR3 extends over 15 amino acids. Germline V gene data show CDR1 as SGDLS and CDR2 as YYNGEE. For the CDR3, the DNA is TGTGCCAGCAGCGGACGGGACGGAATATCGAGGGAGCAGTACTTC. Encoded protein: CASSGRDGISREQYF.

This clone was seen only once. The chain employs TRBV6-5 and TRBJ1-2, with TRBD1 identical over 10 bases. J lost 1 base, V lost 6 bases, and 5 bases had no gene match. Germline CDR1 reads MNHEY; CDR2 reads SVGAGI. The CDR3 has 15 amino acids. Here the CDR3 reads CASRTGTGDNYGYTF. The CDR3 nucleotides read TGTGCCAGCAGGACTGGGACAGGGGATAACTATGGCTACACCTTC.

The chain links TRBV19 to TRBJ2-1, with D possibly called TRBD1 or TRBD2 (5 bases each). Germline-derived CDR1 and CDR2 are LNHDA and SQIVND (reference sequence). V dropped 7 bases and J dropped 0 bases, with 10 bases sitting between them. This CDR3 is built from 14 residues. CDR3 DNA sequence: TGTGCCAGTACTGAGGGGAGCTCCTACAATGAGCAGTTCTTC. It yields the protein CASTEGSSYNEQFF.

This chain uses TRBV28 with TRBJ1-1; D gene ambiguous. The CDR3 has 13 amino acids. Germline V gene sequence: CDR1 MDHEN, CDR2 SYDVKM. V lost 8 bases and J lost 0, with 10 bases in between. The CDR3 DNA is TGTGCCAGCCAAGGGATTATGAACACTGAAGCTTTCTTT. Encoded protein: CASQGIMNTEAFF.

The chain links TRBV3-1 (or the pseudogene TRBV3-2) to TRBJ2-7; unclear D gene. The ends were cut back, 2 bases at V and 2 bases at J, with 10 bases in the middle. Germline values: CDR1 LGHDT, CDR2 YNNKEL (reference sequence). The CDR3 loop spans 14 amino acids. CDR3 residues: CASSQLSMPYEQYF. DNA of the CDR3: TGTGCCAGCAGCCAACTGTCCATGCCCTACGAGCAGTACTTC.

J is TRBJ2-7 and V is TRBV5-1, with no clear D. This CDR3 spans 12 amino acids. Germline V gene data show CDR1 as SGHRS and CDR2 as YFSETQ. Trimming removed 0 bases from V and 3 bases from J, with 4 bases in between. The CDR3 DNA follows: TGCGCCAGCAGCTTGGGGGACTACGAGCAGTACTTC. Amino acids: CASSLGDYEQYF.